This is a list of T cell receptor beta chains from one sample in a study of blood T cell repertoires in COVID-19. Assay used: immunoSEQ multiplex PCR; TCRdb lists only in-frame clones, some missing. The table includes more than 350,000 clones, about 86% detected once. Sequenced input: PBMCs or T cells enriched from blood (not recorded which). The source is a woman aged 50 to 60 who had recovered from COVID-19. The CDR3 runs from the conserved cysteine through the conserved F or W. Each record gives: V gene, J gene, D gene, clone size, CDR3 DNA, CDR3 protein. The D gene is left open where the match is weak. Not every row has a clone size; where given, it reads once, few, many or a size class.

V: TRBV21-1
J: TRBJ1-5
D: .
size: .
DNA: TGTGCCCAACGAGGCAGGGTCGCCTCCCAGCCCCAGCATTTT
CDR3: CAQRGRVASQPQHF

V: TRBV6-2/TRBV6-3
J: TRBJ1-1
D: .
size: .
DNA: TGTGCCAGCAGTAGGGGCACATCACCCTCAAAAAACACTGAAGCTTTCTTT
CDR3: CASSRGTSPSKNTEAFF

V: TRBV5-1
J: TRBJ2-3
D: TRBD2
size: .
DNA: TGCGCCAGCAGCTTTCAGCGGGGGGGCGTAGATACGCAGTATTTT
CDR3: CASSFQRGGVDTQYF

V: TRBV7-8
J: TRBJ2-7
D: .
size: .
DNA: TGTGCCAGCAGCTTAGCTGAAGGGACTGTGTCCTACGAGCAGTACTTC
CDR3: CASSLAEGTVSYEQYF

V: TRBV6-5
J: TRBJ2-6
D: .
size: .
DNA: TGTGCCAGCAGTAGACTCGGCTCTGGGGCCAACGTCCTGACTTTC
CDR3: CASSRLGSGANVLTF

V: TRBV7-9
J: TRBJ1-4
D: TRBD1
size: .
DNA: TGTGCCAGCAGCTTAGGATCAGGACAGGGTTACGAAAAACTGTTTTTT
CDR3: CASSLGSGQGYEKLFF

V: TRBV19
J: TRBJ1-5
D: .
size: few
DNA: TGTGCCAGTAGCGCGTTCGGTAGCAATCAGCCCCAGCATTTT
CDR3: CASSAFGSNQPQHF

V: TRBV4-1
J: TRBJ1-2
D: TRBD1
size: .
DNA: TGCGCCAGCAGCCAACCCGGGACAGGGTTGTATGGCTACACCTTC
CDR3: CASSQPGTGLYGYTF

V: TRBV7-3
J: TRBJ2-1
D: .
size: .
DNA: TGTGCCAGCAGCTTACATGCCGAGGGTTACAATGAGCAGTTCTTC
CDR3: CASSLHAEGYNEQFF

V: TRBV28
J: TRBJ1-6
D: .
size: .
DNA: TGTGCCAGCAGTTTATCCGGTGGAGGGGATTCACCCCTCCACTTT
CDR3: CASSLSGGGDSPLHF

V: TRBV27
J: TRBJ1-2
D: TRBD1
size: .
DNA: TGTGCCAGCGGGACAGGCCTTACCTATGGCTACACCTTC
CDR3: CASGTGLTYGYTF

V: TRBV7-2
J: TRBJ2-3
D: TRBD2
size: .
DNA: TGTGCCAGCAGCTTAGTCCACCTAGCGGGGAACACAGATACGCAGTATTTT
CDR3: CASSLVHLAGNTDTQYF

V: TRBV12-3/TRBV12-4
J: TRBJ1-2
D: .
size: .
DNA: TGTGCCAGCAGTTCCGGGGGTTATGGCTACACCTTC
CDR3: CASSSGGYGYTF

V: TRBV23-1
J: TRBJ2-7
D: .
size: .
DNA: TGCCTAAAGCCCTACGAGCAGTACTTC
CDR3: CLKPYEQYF

V: TRBV7-2
J: TRBJ2-3
D: .
size: few
DNA: TGTGCCAGCAGCGTATCTTCGAGTGCGGTCACAGATACGCAGTATTTT
CDR3: CASSVSSSAVTDTQYF

V: TRBV4-3
J: TRBJ1-2
D: .
size: .
DNA: TGCGCCAGCAGCCAAGATTTGGAGGGCGACTATGGCTACACCTTC
CDR3: CASSQDLEGDYGYTF

V: TRBV9
J: TRBJ1-3
D: .
size: .
DNA: TGTGCCAGCAGCGTTCCAGAGGGCTCCTCTGGAAACACCATATATTTT
CDR3: CASSVPEGSSGNTIYF

V: TRBV7-2
J: TRBJ2-2
D: .
size: once
DNA: TGTGCCAGCGGACTCGGAGCGAGCGGCACCGGGGAGCTGTTTTTT
CDR3: CASGLGASGTGELFF

V: TRBV30
J: TRBJ1-3
D: .
size: .
DNA: TGTGCCTGGGCTAACGGGGGGACGGGAAACACCATATATTTT
CDR3: CAWANGGTGNTIYF

V: TRBV4-1
J: TRBJ1-6
D: .
size: few
DNA: TGCGCCAGCAGCCAAGAGGGGCGAGGTTCACCCCTCCACTTT
CDR3: CASSQEGRGSPLHF

V: TRBV28
J: TRBJ2-1
D: TRBD2
size: .
DNA: TGTGCCAGCAGACTCGGGGGGGCCGGGGAGCAGTTCTTC
CDR3: CASRLGGAGEQFF

V: TRBV2
J: TRBJ1-3
D: .
size: .
DNA: TGTGCCAGCAGTGGGTCCAAACTCGGAAACACCATATATTTT
CDR3: CASSGSKLGNTIYF

V: TRBV6-1
J: TRBJ1-6
D: TRBD1
size: .
DNA: TGTGCCAGCAGTGAAGCTCCGACAGGGGATAATTCACCCCTCCACTTT
CDR3: CASSEAPTGDNSPLHF

V: TRBV19
J: TRBJ2-2
D: TRBD1
size: few
DNA: TGTGCCAGTTTTCGCCGAGAACAGGGGGACACCGGGGAGCTGTTTTTT
CDR3: CASFRREQGDTGELFF

V: TRBV19
J: TRBJ2-7
D: TRBD1
size: .
DNA: TGTGCCAGTAGTTTGGGGGGACAGGGTAAAAACGAGCAGTACTTC
CDR3: CASSLGGQGKNEQYF